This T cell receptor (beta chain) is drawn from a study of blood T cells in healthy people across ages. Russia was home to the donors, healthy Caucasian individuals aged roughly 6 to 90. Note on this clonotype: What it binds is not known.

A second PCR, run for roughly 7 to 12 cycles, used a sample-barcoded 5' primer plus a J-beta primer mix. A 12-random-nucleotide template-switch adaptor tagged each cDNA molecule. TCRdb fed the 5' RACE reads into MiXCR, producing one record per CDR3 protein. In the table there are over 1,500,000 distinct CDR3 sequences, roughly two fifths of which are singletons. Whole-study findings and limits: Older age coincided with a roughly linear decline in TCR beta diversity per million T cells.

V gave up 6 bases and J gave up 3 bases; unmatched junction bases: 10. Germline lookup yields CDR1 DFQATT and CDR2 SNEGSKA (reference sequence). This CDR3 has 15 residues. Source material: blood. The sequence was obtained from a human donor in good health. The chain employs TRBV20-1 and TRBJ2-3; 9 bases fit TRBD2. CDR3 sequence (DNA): TGCAGTGCGCCTCTGGCGGGGGGGTGGACAGATACGCAGTATTTT. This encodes CSAPLAGGWTDTQYF.